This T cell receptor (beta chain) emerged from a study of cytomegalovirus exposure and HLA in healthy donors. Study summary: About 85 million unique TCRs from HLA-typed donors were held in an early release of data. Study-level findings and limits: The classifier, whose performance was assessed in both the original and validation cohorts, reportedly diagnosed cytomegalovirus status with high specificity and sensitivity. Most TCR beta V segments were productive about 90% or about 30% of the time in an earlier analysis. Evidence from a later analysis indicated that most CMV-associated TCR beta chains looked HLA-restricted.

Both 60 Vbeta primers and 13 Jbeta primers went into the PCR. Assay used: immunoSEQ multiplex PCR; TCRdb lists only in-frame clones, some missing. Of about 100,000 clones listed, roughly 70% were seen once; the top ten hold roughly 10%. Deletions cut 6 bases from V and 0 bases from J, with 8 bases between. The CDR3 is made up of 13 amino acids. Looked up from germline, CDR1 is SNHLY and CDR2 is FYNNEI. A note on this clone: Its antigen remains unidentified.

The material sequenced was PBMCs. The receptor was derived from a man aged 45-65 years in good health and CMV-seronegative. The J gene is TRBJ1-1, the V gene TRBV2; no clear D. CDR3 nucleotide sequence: TGTGCCAGCAGATCCTATTTGAACACTGAAGCTTTCTTT. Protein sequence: CASRSYLNTEAFF.